The 4 T cell receptor beta chains below come from one sample, sequenced in a study of shared clonotypes between healthy human individuals. Using immunoSEQ multiplex PCR, the repertoire was profiled, and TCRdb retains in-frame clones only, with some absent. The top ten clones hold 1.2% of a sample with 1.5 million to 2.5 million clones, about 95% of them seen once. CD45RO-negative CD8 cells positively selected for CCR7 made up the naive population, which excluded terminally differentiated effector memory CD45RA+ cells. Specimen: naive CD8+ T cells sorted from blood. Receptors were obtained from a man between 18 and 35 years old in good health.

V is TRBV9 and J is TRBJ2-1, with 8 nucleotides matching TRBD2. Germline-derived CDR1 and CDR2 are SGDLS and YYNGEE. The J segment lost 5 bases and the V segment lost 0 bases, leaving 13 bases of the junction unmatched. The CDR3 loop spans 18 amino acids. DNA for the CDR3: TGTGCCAGCAGCGTAGCGAAGGCGGGAGGACCAGGGAACAATGAGCAGTTCTTC. Its translation: CASSVAKAGGPGNNEQFF. Together with reference TRBV9 and TRBJ2-1, the CDR3 gives the full variable domain: DSGVTQTPKHLITATGQRVTLRCSPRSGDLSVYWYQQSLDQGLQFLIQYYNGEERAKGNILERFSAQQFPDLHSELNLSSLELGDSALYFCASSVAKAGGPGNNEQFFGPGTRLTVL.

The chain recombines TRBV7-6 with TRBJ2-5; 7 bases line up with TRBD2. V gave up 4 bases and J gave up 5 bases; unmatched junction bases: 4. This CDR3 has 13 residues. CDR1 and CDR2 (germline): SGHVS, FNYEAQ. The chain's CDR3 is CASSSREGETQYF. The CDR3 DNA follows: TGTGCCAGCAGCTCCAGGGAGGGGGAGACCCAGTACTTC.

The J gene is TRBJ1-5, the V gene TRBV27; the match to TRBD1 covers 10 bases. The CDR3 has 17 amino acids. Trimming at V came to 1 base and at J to 3 bases, leaving 6 bases not matched to a gene. Germline lookup yields CDR1 MNHEY and CDR2 SMNVEV (reference sequence). The CDR3 sequence: CASSLLGDRGPNQPQHF. DNA for the CDR3: TGTGCCAGCAGTTTATTAGGGGACAGGGGTCCCAATCAGCCCCAGCATTTT.

This chain links TRBV14 with TRBJ1-2; D is unclear. V was clipped by 1 base and J by 0 bases, with 6 bases between them. The CDR3 sequence is 14 residues long. In germline, CDR1 is SGHDN, CDR2 FVKESK. This CDR3 is CASSQAQSNYGYTF. The CDR3, as DNA: TGTGCCAGCAGCCAAGCCCAGTCTAACTATGGCTACACCTTC.